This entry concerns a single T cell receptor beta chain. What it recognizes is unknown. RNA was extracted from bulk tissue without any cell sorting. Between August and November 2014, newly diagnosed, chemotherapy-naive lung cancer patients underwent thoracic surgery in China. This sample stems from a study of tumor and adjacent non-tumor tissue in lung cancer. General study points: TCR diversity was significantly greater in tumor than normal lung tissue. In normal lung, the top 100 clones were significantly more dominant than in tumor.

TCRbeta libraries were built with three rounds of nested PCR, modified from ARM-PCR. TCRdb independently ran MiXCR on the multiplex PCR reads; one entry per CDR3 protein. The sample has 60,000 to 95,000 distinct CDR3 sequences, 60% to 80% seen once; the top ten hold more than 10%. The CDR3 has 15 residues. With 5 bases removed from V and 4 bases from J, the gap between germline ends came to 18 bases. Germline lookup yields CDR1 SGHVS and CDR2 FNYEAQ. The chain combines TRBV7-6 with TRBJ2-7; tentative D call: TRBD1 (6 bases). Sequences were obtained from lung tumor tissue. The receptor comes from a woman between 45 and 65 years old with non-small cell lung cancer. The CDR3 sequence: CASSHGQGFTYEQYF. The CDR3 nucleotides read TGTGCCAGCAGCCATGGGCAGGGGTTCACTTACGAGCAGTACTTC.